These T cell receptor beta chains were read from a single sample in a study of CD8 T cells in ankylosing spondylitis. Via MiXCR, TCRdb re-called the 5' RACE reads, giving one row per CDR3 protein. The table lists just over 300,000 distinct CDR3 sequences, less than 25% of them singletons. Sequencing was done on a sample of blood, either unsorted or a sorted T cell fraction (not recorded which). The receptors shown here come from a female donor with ankylosing spondylitis or in good health (not recorded which). CDR3s include the opening cysteine and the closing phenylalanine or tryptophan. A D gene is named only where the DNA matches it firmly. The size of a clone is reported for some rows only, either as once, few or many, or as a class for expanded clones.

V gene: TRBV6-1
D gene: -
clone size: -
J gene: TRBJ2-1
CDR3 DNA: TGTGCCAGCAGTGGGGGACTCCGTCTGAACAATGAGCAGTTCTTC
CDR3 protein: CASSGGLRLNNEQFF

V gene: TRBV29-1
D gene: -
clone size: many
J gene: TRBJ2-2
CDR3 DNA: TGCAGCGTTGAGGGACTCAGGACCGGGGAGCTGTTTTTT
CDR3 protein: CSVEGLRTGELFF

V gene: TRBV6-1
D gene: -
clone size: -
J gene: TRBJ1-2
CDR3 DNA: TGTGCCAGCAGTGACATAGCGGACTATGGCTACACCTTC
CDR3 protein: CASSDIADYGYTF

V gene: TRBV20-1
D gene: TRBD1
clone size: -
J gene: TRBJ2-7
CDR3 DNA: TGCAGTGCCCCCGAGACAGGGACCTACGAGCAGTACTTC
CDR3 protein: CSAPETGTYEQYF

V gene: TRBV9
D gene: -
clone size: few
J gene: TRBJ2-5
CDR3 DNA: TGTGCCAGCAGCTCAGGGGGGGGTAGGCGAGAGACCCAGTACTTC
CDR3 protein: CASSSGGGRRETQYF

V gene: TRBV6-1
D gene: TRBD1
clone size: -
J gene: TRBJ1-5
CDR3 DNA: TGTGCCAGCAGGCCCGGACAGGTGCTTCGGCCCCAGCATTTT
CDR3 protein: CASRPGQVLRPQHF

V gene: TRBV12-3/TRBV12-4
D gene: TRBD1
clone size: -
J gene: TRBJ2-1
CDR3 DNA: TGTGCCAGCAGTTACAGGGGAAGAAGTGAGCAGTTCTTC
CDR3 protein: CASSYRGRSEQFF

V gene: TRBV10-3
D gene: TRBD2
clone size: few
J gene: TRBJ2-1
CDR3 DNA: TGTGCCTTACGGGGACTAGCGAATGAGCAGTTCTTC
CDR3 protein: CALRGLANEQFF

V gene: TRBV12-3/TRBV12-4
D gene: -
clone size: many
J gene: TRBJ2-1
CDR3 DNA: TGTGCCAGCAGTCGGGGCAACAATTGGGATGAGCAGTTCTTC
CDR3 protein: CASSRGNNWDEQFF

V gene: TRBV6-2/TRBV6-3
D gene: -
clone size: few
J gene: TRBJ2-2
CDR3 DNA: TGTGCCAGCAGTTACGCGGGGTTGAACACCGGGGAGCTGTTTTTT
CDR3 protein: CASSYAGLNTGELFF

V gene: TRBV18
D gene: TRBD2
clone size: few
J gene: TRBJ2-7
CDR3 DNA: TGTGCCAGCTCACCAGCGGGAGTGGATTACGAGCAGTACTTC
CDR3 protein: CASSPAGVDYEQYF

V gene: TRBV12-3/TRBV12-4
D gene: -
clone size: -
J gene: TRBJ1-2
CDR3 DNA: TGTGCCAGCACGAAACCGGGAGAAGAGAATTATGGCTACACCTTC
CDR3 protein: CASTKPGEENYGYTF

V gene: TRBV2
D gene: -
clone size: few
J gene: TRBJ2-5
CDR3 DNA: TGTGCCAGCAGTGAAGGGACCGCCCCGTGGGCCCAGTACTTC
CDR3 protein: CASSEGTAPWAQYF

V gene: TRBV12-3/TRBV12-4
D gene: -
clone size: -
J gene: TRBJ2-7
CDR3 DNA: TGTGCCAGCAGCTTGGGGTCCGGGACAGAGCAGTACTTC
CDR3 protein: CASSLGSGTEQYF

V gene: TRBV20-1
D gene: -
clone size: many
J gene: TRBJ2-5
CDR3 DNA: TGCGCCAGAGGTGTGCAAGAGACCCAGTACTTC
CDR3 protein: CARGVQETQYF

V gene: TRBV7-3
D gene: -
clone size: few
J gene: TRBJ1-6
CDR3 DNA: TGTGCCAGCAGCTGGGGGGCTAATTCACCCCTCCACTTT
CDR3 protein: CASSWGANSPLHF

V gene: TRBV18
D gene: TRBD1
clone size: few
J gene: TRBJ2-7
CDR3 DNA: TGTGCCAGCTCACCAGGGATCAGGACAGGGGGCCACGAGCAGTACTTC
CDR3 protein: CASSPGIRTGGHEQYF

V gene: TRBV25-1
D gene: -
clone size: once
J gene: TRBJ2-7
CDR3 DNA: TGTGCCAGCAGGGGGTTCTACGAGCAGTACTTC
CDR3 protein: CASRGFYEQYF

V gene: TRBV20-1
D gene: -
clone size: -
J gene: TRBJ2-5
CDR3 DNA: TGCAGTGCCTCGTGGACAGCCCTGGGGGAGACCCAGTACTTC
CDR3 protein: CSASWTALGETQYF

V gene: TRBV20-1
D gene: TRBD2
clone size: -
J gene: TRBJ2-1
CDR3 DNA: TGCAGTGCTAGAGCCCCTAGCGGGAGTCTGATATACAATGCGCAGTTCTTC
CDR3 protein: CSARAPSGSLIYNAQFF

V gene: TRBV7-9
D gene: -
clone size: -
J gene: TRBJ1-2
CDR3 DNA: TGTGCCAGCAGCCTGACACGGGTTAAGGGCTACACCTTC
CDR3 protein: CASSLTRVKGYTF

V gene: TRBV10-3
D gene: -
clone size: -
J gene: TRBJ2-2
CDR3 DNA: TGTGCCATCAGTGAGTCGGACACCGGGGAGCTGTTTTTT
CDR3 protein: CAISESDTGELFF

V gene: TRBV12-3/TRBV12-4
D gene: -
clone size: many
J gene: TRBJ1-1
CDR3 DNA: TGTGCCAGCAGTTTATCAGGCCTGGGCACTGAAGCTTTCTTT
CDR3 protein: CASSLSGLGTEAFF

V gene: TRBV20-1
D gene: TRBD2
clone size: few
J gene: TRBJ2-2
CDR3 DNA: TGCAGTGCTACCAGGCGGGAGGACACCGGGGAGCTGTTTTTT
CDR3 protein: CSATRREDTGELFF

V gene: TRBV6-5
D gene: TRBD1
clone size: few
J gene: TRBJ2-7
CDR3 DNA: TGTGCCAGCAGTTACCAAGGGACAGGTCGGTACTACGAGCAGTACTTC
CDR3 protein: CASSYQGTGRYYEQYF